These T cell receptor beta chains were read from a single sample in a study of shared clonotypes between healthy human individuals. Profiled with immunoSEQ multiplex PCR; TCRdb holds only in-frame clones, not every one. Found here are about 2 million clones, approximately 95% of them singletons; the top ten hold 1% to 1.5%. What was sequenced was naive CD8+ T cells sorted from blood. These receptors came from a man aged 18 to 30 in good health. Each CDR3 is given with its conserved first and last residue.

j_gene	v_gene	CDR3aa
TRBJ2-7	TRBV2	CASSERGTLYEQYF
TRBJ1-4	TRBV4-1	CASSQPDLGWENEKLFF
TRBJ2-2	TRBV19	CASSTGLAGATGELFF
TRBJ1-1	TRBV7-2	CASSTWTGHTEAFF
TRBJ2-3	TRBV6-5	CASSYLTTSDTQYF
TRBJ1-5	TRBV2	CASSEVIWDNQPQHF
TRBJ2-7	TRBV7-6	CASSPSSGGAVNEQYF
TRBJ1-6	TRBV5-1	CASSVEGVYNSPLHF
TRBJ2-7	TRBV4-1	CASSQEKLAGGQLPYF
TRBJ2-1	TRBV30	CAWGRDDWEQFF
TRBJ2-7	TRBV11-2	CASSLSSARDEQYF
TRBJ2-3	TRBV19	CASSMWLTSTDTQYF
TRBJ2-7	TRBV15	CATSPRGEGPYEQYF
TRBJ1-1	TRBV4-3	CASSLGGTPYTEAFF
TRBJ2-7	TRBV6-5	CASSYGTGETVYEQYF
TRBJ2-5	TRBV6-5	CASSWRGDSQETQYF
TRBJ2-1	TRBV6-1	CASSEMMWNEQFF
TRBJ2-7	TRBV11-2	CASSAQGTYEQYF
TRBJ1-2	TRBV27	CASSLSSGEEGYGYTF
TRBJ2-7	TRBV15	CATSFGTGSYEQYF
TRBJ2-3	TRBV7-2	CASSLEAATDTQYF
TRBJ2-1	TRBV5-6	CASSLGLDNEQFF
TRBJ1-1	TRBV4-1	CASSQDWDRATEAFF
TRBJ2-3	TRBV7-8	CASSYPSGSPTDTQYF
TRBJ1-2	TRBV5-4	CATGQGPGAGYGYTF
TRBJ1-1	TRBV7-4	CASSFWDRGSSAEAFF
TRBJ1-2	TRBV5-6	CASRVAAEYFGYGYTF
TRBJ2-7	TRBV27	CASRQTSGMTYEQYF
TRBJ2-7	TRBV7-6	CASSFGAGDYEQYF
TRBJ2-1	TRBV5-4	CASSLATSAYNEQFF
TRBJ2-1	TRBV7-6	CASSFSSGSIHEQFF
TRBJ2-7	TRBV9	CASSSPRSGSSYEQYF
TRBJ2-3	TRBV7-9	CASSPGTDTQYF
TRBJ1-2	TRBV9	CASMGAEYYGYTF
TRBJ2-3	TRBV27	CASSFGPKDTQYF
TRBJ2-1	TRBV4-3	CASSQALGPLAGKGHEQFF
TRBJ2-3	TRBV13	CASSFALADESTDTQYF
TRBJ2-1	TRBV18	CASSPWGGYNEQFF
TRBJ1-2	TRBV6-5	CASSYSGDRGVNGYTF
TRBJ2-5	TRBV11-2	CASTPGETQYF
TRBJ2-5	TRBV6-6	CASSYPEVEGEETQYF
TRBJ2-6	TRBV6-1	CASRVPFSGANVLTF
TRBJ1-1	TRBV9	CASSVGGSTEAFF
TRBJ2-3	TRBV7-9	CANDRRGLSTDTQYF
TRBJ2-2	TRBV29-1	CSVLREPGELFF
TRBJ2-7	TRBV19	CASSDGYEQYF
TRBJ1-6	TRBV27	CASRYTGGNSPLHF
TRBJ2-2	TRBV30	CASTQNTGELFF
TRBJ2-1	TRBV4-2	CASSQEGGGPPNEQFF
TRBJ1-1	TRBV28	CASTRRGRGNGTEAFF
TRBJ1-2	TRBV29-1	CSVPTHLQMGGYGYTF
TRBJ2-4	TRBV30	CAWSEGLGIQYF
TRBJ2-7	TRBV29-1	CSVEPGGGSYEQYF
TRBJ2-7	TRBV19	CPSGPYEQYF
TRBJ1-2	TRBV4-1	CASSQVRDNYGYTF